A selection of T cell receptor beta chains follows, all from one sample in a study of CD8 T cells in Susac syndrome. TCRdb called the immunoSEQ multiplex PCR reads again in MiXCR, with one record for every CDR3 protein. This table has 250,000 to 300,000 distinct CDR3 sequences, around 84% appearing once. Sequenced material: CD8+ T cells from PBMCs. The receptors shown here come from a human donor with multiple sclerosis. Each CDR3 is given with its conserved first and last residue. D genes are given only for firm matches. The size entry is marked missing in some rows and otherwise reads once, few, many or a size class.

J | V | size | D | CDR3 | DNA
TRBJ1-2 | TRBV9 | . | TRBD1 | CASSAPDRAPYYGYTF | TGTGCCAGCAGCGCCCCCGACAGGGCGCCTTACTATGGCTACACCTTC
TRBJ2-2 | TRBV27 | . | . | CASTTSWGGELFF | TGTGCCAGCACCACCAGTTGGGGGGGGGAGCTGTTTTTT
TRBJ1-4 | TRBV15 | . | . | CATRDGDGHEKLFF | TGTGCCACCAGAGACGGGGACGGGCATGAAAAACTGTTTTTT
TRBJ2-1 | TRBV10-3 | . | TRBD2 | CAISVASSGSSYEQFF | TGTGCCATCAGCGTGGCCTCTAGCGGGAGTAGCTATGAGCAGTTCTTC
TRBJ2-7 | TRBV4-1 | . | TRBD2 | CASSQRGTRGSYEQYF | TGCGCCAGCAGCCAGCGCGGGACTAGGGGGTCCTACGAGCAGTACTTC
TRBJ2-3 | TRBV19 | . | . | CASSIAVESTDTQYF | TGTGCCAGTAGTATAGCCGTGGAGAGCACAGATACGCAGTATTTT
TRBJ2-1 | TRBV12-3/TRBV12-4 | . | TRBD2 | CASSGLADSYNEQFF | TGTGCCAGCAGTGGACTAGCGGATTCCTACAATGAGCAGTTCTTC
TRBJ1-5 | TRBV23-1 | once | . | CASSQPRPSNQPQHF | TGCGCCAGCAGTCAACCCAGACCTAGCAATCAGCCCCAGCATTTT
TRBJ1-5 | TRBV28 | . | . | CASSRTVGSQPQHF | TGTGCCAGCAGCCGGACCGTGGGCAGTCAGCCCCAGCATTTT
TRBJ2-1 | TRBV7-9 | . | . | CASSRAYNEQFF | TGTGCCAGCTCGCGGGCCTACAATGAGCAGTTCTTC
TRBJ1-2 | TRBV21-1 | . | . | CASSKNPGTYGYTF | TGTGCCAGCAGCAAAAATCCAGGAACCTATGGCTACACCTTC
TRBJ2-3 | TRBV2 | . | . | CASSDRDIDTQYF | TGTGCCAGCAGTGACAGGGATATAGATACGCAGTATTTT
TRBJ2-2 | TRBV27 | . | TRBD2 | CASSWEREVAGELFF | TGTGCCAGCAGTTGGGAGCGGGAGGTTGCCGGGGAGCTGTTTTTT
TRBJ2-1 | TRBV9 | . | TRBD2 | CASSTPLAGGTNEQFF | TGTGCCAGCAGCACACCTTTAGCGGGAGGGACCAATGAGCAGTTCTTC
TRBJ2-7 | TRBV28 | . | . | CASSQFRHSPTYEQYF | TGTGCCAGCAGTCAGTTTCGGCACTCGCCGACCTACGAGCAGTACTTC
TRBJ2-3 | TRBV7-3 | . | . | CASSLGRARYTDTQYF | TGTGCCAGCAGCTTAGGAAGGGCCCGCTACACAGATACGCAGTATTTT
TRBJ1-2 | TRBV30 | . | . | CAGSERGGIGYGYTF | TGTGCCGGCTCCGAGAGGGGGGGGATCGGCTATGGCTACACCTTC
TRBJ2-7 | TRBV29-1 | . | TRBD1 | CSVEGIPGGYEQYF | TGCAGCGTTGAAGGTATTCCAGGGGGCTACGAGCAGTACTTC
TRBJ1-1 | TRBV19 | . | . | CASSIPTDLNTEAFF | TGTGCCAGTAGTATTCCGACAGACCTGAACACTGAAGCTTTCTTT